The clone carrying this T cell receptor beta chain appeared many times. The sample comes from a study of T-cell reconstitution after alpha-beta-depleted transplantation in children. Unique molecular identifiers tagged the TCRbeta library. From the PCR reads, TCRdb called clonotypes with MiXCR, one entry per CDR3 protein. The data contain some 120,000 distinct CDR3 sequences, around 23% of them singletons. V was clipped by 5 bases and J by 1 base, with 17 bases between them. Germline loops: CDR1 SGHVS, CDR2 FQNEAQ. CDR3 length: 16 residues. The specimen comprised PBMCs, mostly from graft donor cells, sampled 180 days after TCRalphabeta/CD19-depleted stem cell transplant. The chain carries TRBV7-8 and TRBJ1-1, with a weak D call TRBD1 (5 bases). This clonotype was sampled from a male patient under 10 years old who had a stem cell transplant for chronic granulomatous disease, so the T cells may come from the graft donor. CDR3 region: CASSKQGEFKNTEAFF. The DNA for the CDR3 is TGTGCCAGCAGCAAGCAAGGGGAATTTAAGAACACTGAAGCTTTCTTT.